This T cell receptor beta chain was profiled in a study of blood T cells in healthy people across ages. This CDR3 contains 14 residues. With V trimmed by 2 bases and J by 10 bases, 5 bases remained unmatched. Germline V gene lookup returns CDR1 MNHEY and CDR2 SMNVEV (reference sequence). Primers used in a second PCR of roughly 6 to 12 cycles were a sample-barcoded 5' primer and a J-beta primer mix. TCRdb itself ran the 5' RACE reads through MiXCR, one entry per CDR3 protein. This sample has 800,000 to 1,000,000 distinct CDR3 sequences; 40% to 60% occur once, and the top ten carry 10% to 15%. Study-wide results and limits: While age rose, TCR beta diversity per million T cells dropped in a roughly linear way. Naive CD4+ cells and diversity were both higher in long-lived donors than in aged donors. The CMV status of each donor remained undetermined, and this could have confounded shifts in expanded clonotypes.

This clonotype appeared a few times. What it binds is not known. Peripheral blood samples of 7.5 to 10 milliliters were drawn from each donor. Sequencing was done on a sample of blood. The TCR was taken from a young man in good health. V gene TRBV27 combines with J gene TRBJ2-5; 12 nucleotides agree with TRBD2. The CDR3 nucleotides read TGTGCCAGCAGTTTAACTAGCGGGGGGCCCGACCAGTACTTC. Its translation: CASSLTSGGPDQYF.